These T cell receptor beta chains were read from a single sample in a study of shared clonotypes between healthy human individuals. Libraries were prepared by immunoSEQ multiplex PCR; TCRdb keeps only in-frame clonotypes and omits some of them. The sample holds about 330,000 clones, more than 75% seen once. Specimen: memory CD8+ T cells sorted from blood. These receptors all stem from a man aged 18 to 35 in good health. The CDR3 runs from the conserved cysteine through the conserved F or W. The D gene is left open where the match is weak. Some rows have no size entry. The others give once, few or many, or a class for an expanded clone.

TRBV30	.	TRBJ2-3	.	CAWSPPSLPGDTQYF	TGTGCCTGGAGTCCACCATCCCTCCCGGGGGATACGCAGTATTTT
TRBV6-5	.	TRBJ2-4	.	CASSYNTMLGNIQYF	TGTGCCAGCAGTTACAACACTATGCTGGGAAACATTCAGTACTTC
TRBV4-3	.	TRBJ1-2	.	CASSAQGDGYYGYTF	TGCGCCAGCAGCGCCCAAGGGGACGGATACTATGGCTACACCTTC
TRBV11-2	.	TRBJ2-7	.	CASSLARDRSSYEQYF	TGTGCCAGCAGCTTAGCGCGCGACAGGAGCTCCTACGAGCAGTACTTC
TRBV7-8	TRBD1	TRBJ1-5	.	CASSWFNRGSNQPQHF	TGTGCCAGCAGCTGGTTTAACAGGGGCTCCAATCAGCCCCAGCATTTT
TRBV4-3	.	TRBJ2-2	.	CASSQVAPTGELFF	TGCGCCAGCAGCCAAGTCGCACCGACCGGGGAGCTGTTTTTT
TRBV4-3	.	TRBJ1-6	once	CASSHAPWLYNSPLHF	TGCGCCAGCAGCCACGCCCCGTGGCTCTATAATTCACCCCTCCACTTT
TRBV2	.	TRBJ1-1	.	CASNLGVGTEAFF	TGTGCCAGCAATCTTGGGGTCGGCACTGAAGCTTTCTTT
TRBV6-4	TRBD1	TRBJ1-1	.	CAISESGTGGSMNTEAFF	TGTGCCATCAGTGAGTCTGGGACAGGGGGGTCCATGAACACTGAAGCTTTCTTT
TRBV29-1	TRBD2	TRBJ2-5	.	CSVEDRIAGGIETQYF	TGCAGCGTTGAAGATCGGATAGCGGGGGGGATTGAGACCCAGTACTTC
TRBV7-2	TRBD1	TRBJ2-7	.	CASSYKRDRVTPAHYEQYF	TGTGCCAGCAGCTATAAACGGGACAGGGTGACCCCTGCCCACTACGAGCAGTACTTC
TRBV30	.	TRBJ2-5	.	CAWRALGEETQYF	TGTGCCTGGAGGGCACTTGGGGAAGAGACCCAGTACTTC
TRBV7-9	.	TRBJ2-2	once	CASIGKQQNTGELFF	TGTGCCAGCATCGGCAAGCAACAGAACACCGGGGAGCTGTTTTTT
TRBV5-6	.	TRBJ2-2	many	CASSLFANTGELFF	TGTGCCAGCAGCTTGTTCGCGAACACCGGGGAGCTGTTTTTT
TRBV7-9	.	TRBJ2-5	.	CASSANSGPETQYF	TGTGCCAGCAGCGCCAACTCGGGGCCAGAGACCCAGTACTTC
TRBV11-3	.	TRBJ2-5	.	CASSLGLEHQETQYF	TGTGCCAGCAGCTTAGGGTTAGAGCACCAAGAGACCCAGTACTTC
TRBV14	.	TRBJ2-2	.	CASSQETRAGELFF	TGTGCCAGCAGCCAAGAGACGAGGGCCGGGGAGCTGTTTTTT
TRBV7-9	.	TRBJ2-2	.	CASSRGGRELFF	TGTGCCAGCAGCCGGGGAGGACGGGAGCTGTTTTTT
TRBV27	.	TRBJ2-1	.	CASMLANNEQFF	TGTGCCAGCATGCTAGCTAACAATGAGCAGTTCTTC
TRBV5-1	.	TRBJ2-7	.	CASSLSRETPYEQYF	TGCGCCAGCAGCTTGAGCCGGGAAACTCCTTACGAGCAGTACTTC
TRBV2	.	TRBJ2-7	.	CASSVASHYEQYF	TGTGCCAGCAGTGTAGCGTCCCACTACGAGCAGTACTTC